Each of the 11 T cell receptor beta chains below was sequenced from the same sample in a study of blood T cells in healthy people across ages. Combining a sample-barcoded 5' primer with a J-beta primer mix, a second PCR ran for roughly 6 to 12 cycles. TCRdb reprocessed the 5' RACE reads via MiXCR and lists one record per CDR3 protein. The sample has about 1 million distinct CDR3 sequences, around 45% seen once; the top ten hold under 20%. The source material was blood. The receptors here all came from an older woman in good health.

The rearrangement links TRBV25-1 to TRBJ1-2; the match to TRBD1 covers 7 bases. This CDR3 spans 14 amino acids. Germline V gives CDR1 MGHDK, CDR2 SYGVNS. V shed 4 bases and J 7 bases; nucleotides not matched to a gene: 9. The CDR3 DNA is TGTGCCAGCAGTGTCGAGGGGGCGCTGGCTGGCTACACCTTC. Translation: CASSVEGALAGYTF.

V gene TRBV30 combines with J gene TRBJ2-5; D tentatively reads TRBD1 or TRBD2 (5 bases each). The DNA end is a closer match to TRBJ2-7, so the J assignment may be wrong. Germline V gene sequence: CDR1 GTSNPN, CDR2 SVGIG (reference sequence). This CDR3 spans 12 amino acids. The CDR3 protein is CAWSVLGDEQYF. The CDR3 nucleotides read TGTGCCTGGAGTGTGCTGGGGGACGAGCAGTACTTC.

CDR3 sequence: CASSPGNSGSYEQYF. CDR3 sequence (DNA): TGCGCCAGCAGCCCAGGGAACAGCGGATCCTACGAGCAGTACTTC. This chain uses TRBV4-1 with TRBJ2-7; D might be TRBD1 or TRBD2, each matching 5 bases. Trimming cost V 4 bases and J 1 base, with 14 bases left between them. Germline CDR1 and CDR2: MGHRA and YSYEKL. The CDR3 is made up of 15 amino acids.

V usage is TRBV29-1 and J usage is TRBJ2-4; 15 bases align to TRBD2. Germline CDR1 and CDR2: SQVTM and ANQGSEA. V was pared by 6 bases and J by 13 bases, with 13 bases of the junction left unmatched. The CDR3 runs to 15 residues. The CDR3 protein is CSVTRGLAGGYGQYF. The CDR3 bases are TGCAGCGTGACCCGGGGACTAGCGGGGGGATACGGGCAGTACTTC.

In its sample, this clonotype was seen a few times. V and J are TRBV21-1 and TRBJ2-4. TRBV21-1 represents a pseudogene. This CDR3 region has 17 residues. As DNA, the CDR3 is TGTGCCAGCAGCAAAGTGCCGGTCCGGAGAACCAAAAACATTCAGTACTTC. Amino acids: CASSKVPVRRTKNIQYF.

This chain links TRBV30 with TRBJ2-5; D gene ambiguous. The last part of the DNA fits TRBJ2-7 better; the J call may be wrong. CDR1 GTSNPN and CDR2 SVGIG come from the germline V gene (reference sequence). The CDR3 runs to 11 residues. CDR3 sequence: CAWRRENEQYF. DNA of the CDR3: TGTGCCTGGAGAAGAGAAAACGAGCAGTACTTC.

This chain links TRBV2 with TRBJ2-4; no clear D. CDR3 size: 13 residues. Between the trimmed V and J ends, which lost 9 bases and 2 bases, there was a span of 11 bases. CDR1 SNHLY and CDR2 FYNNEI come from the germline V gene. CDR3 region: CASKQEPKNIQYF. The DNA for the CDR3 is TGTGCCAGTAAACAAGAACCCAAAAACATTCAGTACTTC.

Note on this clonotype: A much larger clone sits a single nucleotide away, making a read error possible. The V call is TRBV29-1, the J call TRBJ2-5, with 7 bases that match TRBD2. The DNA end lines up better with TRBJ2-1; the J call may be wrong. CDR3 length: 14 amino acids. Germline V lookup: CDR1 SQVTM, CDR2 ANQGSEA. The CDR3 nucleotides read TGCAGCGTTGATCCAGCGGGGTTCCAAGAGACCCAGTTCTTC. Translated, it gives CSVDPAGFQETQFF.

In DNA form, the CDR3 reads TGTGCCACGGGCAATTGGGACACCGGGGAGCTGTTTTTT. Protein: CATGNWDTGELFF. V usage is TRBV6-2 or TRBV6-3 and J usage is TRBJ2-2; D remains unclear. The CDR3 has 13 residues. Trimming stripped 10 bases from V and 3 bases from J, with 12 bases between. The V gene's germline CDR1 is MNHEY and CDR2 SVGEGT.

The CDR3: CASSPPGGRTPDTQYF. The CDR3 DNA reads as TGTGCCAGCAGCCCCCCCGGCGGGAGGACCCCAGATACGCAGTATTTT. The genes are TRBV7-6 and TRBJ2-3; 8 bases align to TRBD2. The CDR3 spans 16 residues. Trimming took 5 bases from V and 4 from J; bases not matched to a gene: 11. In germline, CDR1 is SGHVS, CDR2 FNYEAQ.

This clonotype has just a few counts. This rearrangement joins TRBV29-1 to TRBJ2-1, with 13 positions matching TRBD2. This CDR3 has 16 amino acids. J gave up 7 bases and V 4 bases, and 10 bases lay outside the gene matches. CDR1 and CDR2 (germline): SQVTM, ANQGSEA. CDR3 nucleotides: TGCAGCGTTGTGGGCGGACTAGCGGGAGAGATTAATGAGCAGTTCTTC. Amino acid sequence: CSVVGGLAGEINEQFF.